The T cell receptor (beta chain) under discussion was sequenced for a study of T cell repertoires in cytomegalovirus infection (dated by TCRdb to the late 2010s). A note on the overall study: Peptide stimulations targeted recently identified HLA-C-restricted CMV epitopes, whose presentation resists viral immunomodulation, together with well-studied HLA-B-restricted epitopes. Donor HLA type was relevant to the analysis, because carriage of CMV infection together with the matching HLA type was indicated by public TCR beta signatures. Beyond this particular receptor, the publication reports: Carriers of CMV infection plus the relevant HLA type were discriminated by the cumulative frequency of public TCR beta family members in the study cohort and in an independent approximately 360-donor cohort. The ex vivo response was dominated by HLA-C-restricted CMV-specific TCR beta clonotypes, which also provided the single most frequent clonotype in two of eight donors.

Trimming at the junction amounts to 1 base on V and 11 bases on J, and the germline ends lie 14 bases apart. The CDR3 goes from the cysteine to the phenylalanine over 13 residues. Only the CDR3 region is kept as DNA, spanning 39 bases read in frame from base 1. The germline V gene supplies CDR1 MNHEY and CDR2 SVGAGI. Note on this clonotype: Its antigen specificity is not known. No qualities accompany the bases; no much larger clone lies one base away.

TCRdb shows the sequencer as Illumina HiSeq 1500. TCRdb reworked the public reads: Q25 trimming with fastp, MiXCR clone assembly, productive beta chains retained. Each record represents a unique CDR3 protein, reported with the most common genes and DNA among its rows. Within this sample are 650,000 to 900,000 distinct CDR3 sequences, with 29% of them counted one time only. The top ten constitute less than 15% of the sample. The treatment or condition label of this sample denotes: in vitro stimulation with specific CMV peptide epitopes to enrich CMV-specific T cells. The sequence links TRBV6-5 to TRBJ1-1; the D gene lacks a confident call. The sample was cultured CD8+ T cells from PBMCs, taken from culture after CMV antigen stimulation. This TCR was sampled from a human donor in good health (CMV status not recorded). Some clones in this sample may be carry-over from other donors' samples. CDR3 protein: CASSYFGNPPAFF. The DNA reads TGTGCCAGCAGTTACTTCGGGAATCCTCCTGCTTTCTTT.